This TCR beta chain originates from a study of T-cell memory formation after mild COVID-19. This clonotype is medium-sized by share. Its antigen is still unknown. General observations from the study: There were some responding clones in pre-infection memory, which suggested that cross-reactive memory had joined.

TCRdb analysed the 5' RACE reads with MiXCR anew, one entry per CDR3 protein. The data show around 4,000 distinct CDR3 sequences, with 15% to 20% seen just once and 2.1% held by the top ten. V was clipped by 5 bases and J by 8 bases, with 16 bases between them. In germline, CDR1 is MNHEY, CDR2 SVGEGT. The CDR3 runs to 15 residues. The sample consisted of PBMCs or a T cell subset sorted from them (not recorded which). The chain has TRBV6-2 or TRBV6-3 and TRBJ1-6; TRBD1 might be the D (6 bases). The sequence derives from an adult who had mild COVID-19 (a few samples of this study predate the infection). Cell type and time point are not known. The CDR3: CASSRPGGADSPLHF. CDR3 bases: TGTGCCAGCAGTCGCCCTGGGGGGGCAGATTCACCCCTCCACTTT.